The present entry profiles one T cell receptor beta chain with its context. The source of the sample is a study of blood T cells in healthy people across ages. Then a second PCR, running about 7 to 11 cycles, was carried out with a sample-barcoded 5' primer and a J-beta primer mix. TCRdb reanalysed the 5' RACE reads using MiXCR and keeps one entry per CDR3 protein. The repertoire includes about 1.8 million distinct CDR3 sequences, 49% of them detected once, and over 2% sits in the top ten. The germline V gene encodes CDR1 SGHTA and CDR2 FQGNSA. V was pared by 1 base and J by 1 base, with 14 bases between. This CDR3 spans 17 amino acids.

Sequencing input: blood. The rearrangement joins TRBV7-2 to TRBJ2-1; D perhaps matches TRBD2 (6 bases). The TCR comes from a woman in her 40s in good health. CDR3 sequence (DNA): TGTGCCAGCAGCTTAGTGGAGGGTGGGGGATCCTACAATGAGCAGTTCTTC. Its protein product is CASSLVEGGGSYNEQFF.